This TCR beta chain is from a study of T cell repertoires in ileal Crohn's disease. Study background: Surgery for a complication: stricturing in about 61%, penetrating in approximately 40%.

The CDR3 is 14 residues long. CDR1 is MNHEY, CDR2 SMNVEV, per germline (reference sequence). Method: immunoSEQ multiplex PCR; TCRdb's copy keeps in-frame clones and lacks some. There are 14,000 or so clones in the sample; under 90% occur only once, and 5.5% to 7.5% lies in the top ten. This clone appeared a single time. An end of the junction does not agree with germline; a read error may underlie this. The sample was ileal tissue. The sequence was collected from an adult with Crohn's disease. This chain joins TRBV27 and TRBJ1-1; no definite D call. CDR3 amino acids: CTSSLSRVNTEAFF. For the CDR3, the DNA is TGTACCAGCAGTTTAAGTCGGGTGAACACTGAAGCTTTCTTT.